The next 5 T cell receptor beta chains were all read from a single sample in a study of molecular identifiers for immune sequencing clone quantification. From the PCR reads, TCRdb called clonotypes with MiXCR, one entry per CDR3 protein. This sample has 300,000 to 350,000 distinct CDR3 sequences, with around a fifth found just once. Sample: naive CD8+ T cells from blood, with Jurkat cell RNA spiked in. Noted subset: FACS-sorted CD8+CD4-CCR7+CD45RA+ naive T cells. These receptor sequences come from a human donor in good health. Some libraries in this study had Jurkat cell RNA spiked in.

Comments on this clonotype: A read error may be the cause here, since a much bigger clone is one base away. V gene TRBV13 combines with J gene TRBJ2-3; 16 positions agree with TRBD2. Per germline, CDR1 PRHDT and CDR2 FYEKMQ (reference sequence). This CDR3 is 17 amino acids long. Trimming at V came to 5 bases and at J to 3 bases, leaving 5 bases not matched to a gene. The CDR3 sequence is CASSRGTSGRVTDTQYF. CDR3 DNA: TGTGCCAGCAGCCGCGGGACTAGCGGGAGGGTAACAGATACGCAGTATTTT.

The table lists this clonotype with many counts. The chain employs TRBV6-5 and TRBJ1-5; D ambiguous. The CDR3 runs to 14 residues. Per germline, CDR1 MNHEY and CDR2 SVGAGI. V lost 2 bases and J 2 bases, leaving 7 bases between the germline ends. CDR3 region: CASSYGSGNQPQHF. The CDR3 coding sequence is TGTGCCAGCAGTTACGGGTCGGGCAATCAGCCCCAGCATTTT.

V usage is TRBV27 and J usage is TRBJ2-3; 7 bases are a match to TRBD1. CDR1 MNHEY and CDR2 SMNVEV come from the germline V gene (reference sequence). The CDR3 is 15 amino acids. The ends lost 5 bases at V and 0 bases at J; junction bases unmatched: 5. The CDR3 protein is CASSQWDSSTDTQYF. DNA for the CDR3: TGTGCCAGCAGTCAATGGGACAGCAGCACAGATACGCAGTATTTT.

This clonotype showed up just a few times. This chain joins TRBV23-1 and TRBJ1-6; D gene uncertain. TRBV23-1 carries the ORF label, with uncertain function. Trimming removed 4 bases from V and 9 bases from J, with 13 bases in between. The CDR3 length is 14 residues. The CDR3 bases are TGCGCCAGCAGTCGCCATCTACTGCGTTCACCCCTCCACTTT. Encoded protein: CASSRHLLRSPLHF.

The genes are TRBV13 and TRBJ1-1; no firm D call. The CDR3 is made up of 15 amino acids. CDR1 is PRHDT and CDR2 is FYEKMQ in the germline V gene (reference sequence). V lost 0 bases and J lost 5, with 13 bases in between. This CDR3 is CASSLGAEHRTEAFF. In DNA, the CDR3 is TGTGCCAGCAGCTTAGGCGCAGAACATCGGACTGAAGCTTTCTTT.